One sample yielded the 24 T cell receptor beta chains listed below, sequenced in a study of shared clonotypes between healthy human individuals. TCRdb's copy holds only in-frame clones and misses some; the assay was immunoSEQ multiplex PCR. In the table there are nearly 1,000,000 clones, approximately 80% of which are singletons. Material: memory CD4+ T cells sorted from blood. Subset in this sample: CD45RA-negative fraction. All receptors derive from a man younger than 35 in good health.

The V call is TRBV6-4, the J call TRBJ1-3; tentative D call: TRBD1 (6 bases). Per the germline V gene, CDR1 is MRHNA and CDR2 is SNTAGT. The V and J ends lost 3 bases and 0 bases respectively, with 21 bases between them. The CDR3 extends over 19 amino acids. Here the CDR3 reads CASSDFKGGKVGSGNTIYF. DNA of the CDR3: TGTGCCAGCAGTGATTTTAAAGGGGGGAAGGTTGGCTCTGGAAACACCATATATTTT.

This clone has a count of ten or more. The V call is TRBV5-4, the J call TRBJ2-7; no reliable D call. This CDR3 comprises 15 residues. Germline-derived CDR1 and CDR2 are SGHNT and YYREEE (reference sequence). V was pared by 1 base and J by 0 bases, with 11 bases between. The DNA for the CDR3 is TGTGCCAGCAGCTTGTTTGGGCGCAGCTCCTACGAGCAGTACTTC. It encodes CASSLFGRSSYEQYF. Based on the CDR3 plus reference TRBV5-4 and TRBJ2-7, the full variable domain is ETGVTQSPTHLIKTRGQQVTLRCSSQSGHNTVSWYQQALGQGPQFIFQYYREEENGRGNFPPRFSGLQFPNYSSELNVNALELDDSALYLCASSLFGRSSYEQYFGPGTRLTVT.

This chain connects TRBV19 to TRBJ2-5; 8 bases are shared with TRBD1. The CDR3 spans 14 residues. V lost 5 bases to trimming and J lost 1 base; unmatched junction nucleotides: 3. CDR1 LNHDA and CDR2 SQIVND come from the germline V gene (reference sequence). The CDR3: CASSSTGGQETQYF. Here the CDR3 DNA reads TGTGCCAGTAGTTCCACAGGGGGCCAAGAGACCCAGTACTTC.

V is TRBV5-8 and J is TRBJ2-7, with D possibly matching TRBD2 (5 bases). The CDR3 contains 13 residues. Germline V lookup: CDR1 SGHTS, CDR2 YDEGEE. V shed 0 bases and J shed 7 bases, with 11 bases lying between them. CDR3 residues: CASSLGDYREQYF. The CDR3 region has the DNA TGTGCCAGCAGCTTGGGCGACTACAGAGAGCAGTACTTC.

This chain links TRBV6-1 with TRBJ2-5; D is possibly TRBD1 (7 bases). The CDR3 loop spans 15 amino acids. In germline, CDR1 is MNHNS, CDR2 SASEGT. The V end lost 3 bases, the J end lost 1 base, and 12 bases lay between the germline ends. The CDR3 DNA sequence: TGTGCCAGCAGTGAGCAGGGGGGCCCCCAAGAGACCCAGTACTTC. Amino acids: CASSEQGGPQETQYF.

This sequence joins TRBV29-1 and TRBJ1-1; 9 bases match TRBD1. Per the germline V gene, CDR1 is SQVTM and CDR2 is ANQGSEA. The V and J ends lost 6 bases and 5 bases, in that order; junction bases with no gene match: 7. The CDR3 contains 13 residues. CDR3 sequence (DNA): TGCAGCGTAAATCTAGACAGGGGGACTGAAGCTTTCTTT. Translated: CSVNLDRGTEAFF.

There are many counts of this clone. J is TRBJ2-2 and V is TRBV29-1; TRBD2 matches 8 bases. The germline gives CDR1 SQVTM, CDR2 ANQGSEA. The J segment lost 8 bases and the V segment lost 7 bases, leaving 6 bases of the junction unmatched. The CDR3 contains 12 residues. For the CDR3, the DNA is TGCAGCGCCCAGCGGGGGCCGGGGGAGCTGTTTTTT. It translates to CSAQRGPGELFF.

The V gene is TRBV29-1, the J gene TRBJ2-4; D possibly corresponds to TRBD2 (7 bases). Per germline, CDR1 SQVTM and CDR2 ANQGSEA. The CDR3 is 12 amino acids. The V end lost 5 bases, the J end lost 5 bases, and 10 bases lay between the germline ends. CDR3 loop: CSVRGRENIQYF. Written as DNA, the CDR3 is TGCAGCGTTAGGGGGAGGGAAAACATTCAGTACTTC.

V and J are TRBV28 and TRBJ2-7; D is tentatively TRBD1 or TRBD2 (7 bases each). Trimming shortened V by 7 bases and J by 0 bases, and 16 bases separated the two germline ends. This CDR3 comprises 15 residues. Germline V gene data show CDR1 as MDHEN and CDR2 as SYDVKM. CDR3 sequence reads: CASTQGGTASYEQYF. The CDR3, as DNA: TGTGCCAGCACCCAGGGGGGGACAGCCTCCTACGAGCAGTACTTC. Using reference TRBV28 and TRBJ2-7 for the parts outside the CDR3, the full variable domain is DVKVTQSSRYLVKRTGEKVFLECVQDMDHENMFWYRQDPGLGLRLIYFSYDVKMKEKGDIPEGYSVSREKKERFSLILESASTNQTSMYLCASTQGGTASYEQYFGPGTRLTVT.

The CDR3 protein is CASSLDSPRTEAFF. CDR3 in DNA: TGTGCCAGCAGCTTAGATAGCCCGAGGACTGAAGCTTTCTTT. The chain is built from TRBV7-9 and TRBJ1-1; D call uncertain. CDR3 size: 14 residues. Trimming removed 1 base at V and 5 bases at J, with 11 bases between. Germline loops: CDR1 SEHNR, CDR2 FQNEAQ (reference sequence).

The chain recombines TRBV19 with TRBJ1-1; 10 bases are a match to TRBD1. Germline V gene data show CDR1 as LNHDA and CDR2 as SQIVND (reference sequence). There are 16 residues in the CDR3. Losses at the gene ends were 5 bases for V and 6 bases for J; bases not matched to a gene: 12. The chain's CDR3 is CASSALPGDRGSEAFF. The DNA of the CDR3 is TGTGCCAGTAGTGCCCTCCCCGGGGACAGGGGTTCTGAAGCTTTCTTT.

V is TRBV5-1 and J is TRBJ2-1; 12 bases agree with TRBD2. Germline lookup yields CDR1 SGHRS and CDR2 YFSETQ. V was clipped by 0 bases and J by 6 bases; unmatched bases: 4. CDR3 length: 16 residues. This CDR3 is CASSLGLAGASNEQFF. The CDR3 DNA reads as TGCGCCAGCAGCTTGGGACTAGCGGGGGCCAGCAATGAGCAGTTCTTC.

The chain is built from TRBV9 and TRBJ2-3, with 14 positions matching TRBD2. The junction had 3 bases not matched to a gene; V was cut back by 4 bases and J by 8 bases. This CDR3 region has 14 residues. Germline CDR1 and CDR2: SGDLS and YYNGEE. The DNA of the CDR3 is TGTGCCAGCAGCTCAGGGACTAGCGGGGGTACGCAGTATTTT. Residues: CASSSGTSGGTQYF.

The chain recombines TRBV7-3 with TRBJ2-1, with D possibly matching TRBD1 (6 bases). V gave up 5 bases and J gave up 7 bases, with 24 bases separating them. CDR3 length: 17 residues. Germline CDR1 is SGHTA and CDR2 is FQGTGA. The CDR3 nucleotides are TGTGCCAGCAGCCCGACAGGATACAATGTTGTTAAGAATGAGCAGTTCTTC. This gives the protein CASSPTGYNVVKNEQFF. Filled out from reference TRBV7-3 and TRBJ2-1, the complete variable domain reads GAGVSQTPSNKVTEKGKYVELRCDPISGHTALYWYRQSLGQGPEFLIYFQGTGAADDSGLPNDRFFAVRPEGSVSTLKIQRTERGDSAVYLCASSPTGYNVVKNEQFFGPGTRLTVL.

In this sample, this clone turned up a few times. The chain links TRBV5-1 to TRBJ2-7; D is uncertain. The CDR3 consists of 15 residues. The germline gives CDR1 SGHRS, CDR2 YFSETQ. Trimming took off 4 bases at V and 0 bases at J, with 14 bases between the two ends. The CDR3 sequence is CASSAGGAFSYEQYF. DNA for the CDR3: TGCGCCAGCAGCGCCGGCGGCGCCTTCTCCTACGAGCAGTACTTC.

The chain is built from TRBV4-1 and TRBJ1-3; 7 bases match TRBD1. CDR3 size: 14 residues. Germline loops: CDR1 MGHRA, CDR2 YSYEKL. V shed 4 bases, J shed 2 bases, and the junction held 2 bases outside the gene matches. The CDR3, as DNA: TGCGCCAGCAGCCTGGGACAGACTGGAAACACCATATATTTT. Its translation is CASSLGQTGNTIYF.

V usage is TRBV6-1 and J usage is TRBJ2-7, with D hard to call. The CDR3 length is 12 residues. V was trimmed by 6 bases and J by 3 bases, leaving 9 bases between them. The V gene's germline CDR1 is MNHNS and CDR2 SASEGT. The CDR3 DNA reads as TGTGCCAGCAGGGACGTGTACTACGAGCAGTACTTC. Translation gives CASRDVYYEQYF.

The V gene is TRBV11-2, the J gene TRBJ1-1; tentative D call: TRBD1 (6 bases). Germline-derived CDR1 and CDR2 are SGHAT and FQNNGV. The V end lost 4 bases, the J end lost 7 bases, and 16 bases lay between the germline ends. The CDR3 runs 14 residues. This CDR3 reads CASSSVTGRGEAFF. DNA for the CDR3: TGTGCCAGCAGCTCCGTCACAGGGAGGGGTGAAGCTTTCTTT. The whole variable domain, filled in from reference TRBV11-2 and TRBJ1-1, reads EAGVAQSPRYKIIEKRQSVAFWCNPISGHATLYWYQQILGQGPKLLIQFQNNGVVDDSQLPKDRFSAERLKGVDSTLKIQPAKLEDSAVYLCASSSVTGRGEAFFGQGTRLTVV.

Written as DNA, the CDR3 is TGTGCCAGCAGCCTAGGACTAGCGGGAGTAACCCAGTACTTC. Translating gives CASSLGLAGVTQYF. The rearrangement joins TRBV7-2 to TRBJ2-5; TRBD2 agrees at 13 bases. Germline CDR1 and CDR2: SGHTA and FQGNSA. There are 14 residues in the CDR3. With 5 bases clipped from V and 8 bases from J, the junction kept 5 bases outside the gene matches.

As to this clone: A much larger clone lies a single base off, so this may be a read error. The gene calls are TRBV11-2 and TRBJ1-1, with a weak D call TRBD1 (6 bases). Looked up from germline, CDR1 is SGHAT and CDR2 is FQNNGV. V lost 5 bases to trimming and J lost 1 base, with 8 bases between them. This CDR3 has 13 residues. The chain's CDR3 is CASSQDRNTEAFF. CDR3 in DNA: TGTGCCAGCAGCCAGGACAGGAACACTGAAGCTTTCTTT.

V gene TRBV4-3 combines with J gene TRBJ2-1; 7 positions agree with TRBD2. This CDR3 region has 15 residues. Germline trimming cut 5 bases from V and 2 bases from J; bases unmatched to any gene: 6. CDR1 LGHNA and CDR2 YSLEER come from the germline V gene. The DNA of the CDR3 is TGCGCCAGCAGCGGATGGCGGGGGACCTACAATGAGCAGTTCTTC. Residues: CASSGWRGTYNEQFF.

This clone appeared once. The chain has TRBV9 and TRBJ2-3; 8 bases align to TRBD1. The CDR3 consists of 15 residues. Germline CDR1 is SGDLS and CDR2 is YYNGEE. The J segment lost 2 bases and the V segment lost 2 bases, leaving 4 bases of the junction unmatched. The CDR3 DNA sequence: TGTGCCAGCAGCGTTGATCAGGGGGCCACAGATACGCAGTATTTT. Translation gives CASSVDQGATDTQYF.

The chain combines TRBV19 with TRBJ1-6; D is perhaps TRBD1 (6 bases). Between the trimmed V and J ends, which lost 6 bases and 7 bases, there was a span of 10 bases. CDR3 length: 13 amino acids. Per the germline V gene, CDR1 is LNHDA and CDR2 is SQIVND (reference sequence). The CDR3 here is CASRGTLNSPLHF. DNA of the CDR3: TGTGCCAGTAGAGGGACACTCAATTCACCCCTCCACTTT.

The CDR3 loop reads CASSLGSDTEAFF. In DNA form, the CDR3 reads TGTGCCAGCAGCTTAGGGTCGGATACTGAAGCTTTCTTT. The chain carries TRBV11-3 and TRBJ1-1; D unresolved. Trimming stripped 1 base from V and 5 bases from J, with 8 bases between. The V gene's germline CDR1 is SGHNT and CDR2 YENEEA. The CDR3 is made up of 13 amino acids.